Below are 7 T cell receptor beta chains sequenced from a single sample in a study of identical twins. TCRdb itself ran the 5' RACE reads through MiXCR, one entry per CDR3 protein. The sample lists some 330,000 distinct CDR3 sequences; about 9% were seen once. Input material: naive T cells sorted from blood. Receptor source: a woman aged 45-65 years in good health.

This clonotype appeared a few times. The chain carries TRBV7-9 and TRBJ2-5; TRBD1 or TRBD2 may be the D gene (5 bases each). CDR1 and CDR2 (germline): SEHNR, FQNEAQ (reference sequence). Trimming took off 5 bases at V and 7 bases at J, with 17 bases between the two ends. This CDR3 has 14 residues. The CDR3 protein is CASSVEGPAGTQYF. In DNA form, the CDR3 reads TGTGCCAGCAGCGTCGAGGGGCCAGCAGGGACCCAGTACTTC. Using reference TRBV7-9 and TRBJ2-5 for the parts outside the CDR3, the full variable domain is DTGVSQNPRHKITKRGQNVTFRCDPISEHNRLYWYRQTLGQGPEFLTYFQNEAQLEKSRLLSDRFSAERPKGSFSTLEIQRTEQGDSAMYLCASSVEGPAGTQYFGPGTRLLVL.

This chain links TRBV28 with TRBJ2-3, with D unclear. Germline CDR1 is MDHEN and CDR2 is SYDVKM. This CDR3 region has 14 residues. V shed 2 bases and J shed 2 bases, with 8 bases lying between them. CDR3 sequence: CASSLPHYTDTQYF. In DNA form, the CDR3 reads TGTGCCAGCAGTTTACCCCACTACACAGATACGCAGTATTTT.

This clonotype was counted many times. The chain uses TRBV29-1 and TRBJ2-3, with TRBD2 identical over 14 bases. J was trimmed by 12 bases and V by 5 bases; bases with no gene match: 7. This CDR3 is built from 13 residues. Germline V gives CDR1 SQVTM, CDR2 ANQGSEA. CDR3 DNA sequence: TGCAGCGTTTCCGGGACTAGCGGGAGATTTCAGTATTTT. Residues: CSVSGTSGRFQYF.

This clonotype was detected a few times. This chain uses TRBV6-5 with TRBJ1-3; D is unclear. V was clipped by 10 bases and J by 8 bases, with 3 bases between them. CDR1 and CDR2 (germline): MNHEY, SVGAGI. The CDR3 covers 8 residues. CDR3 in DNA: TGTGCCACGTACACCATATATTTT. Translated, it gives CATYTIYF.

This sequence joins TRBV28 and TRBJ2-3; 11 bases are a match to TRBD1. The V segment lost 4 bases and the J segment 3 bases; nucleotides outside the gene matches: 9. There are 17 residues in the CDR3. Germline V CDR1 and CDR2: MDHEN, SYDVKM. In DNA, the CDR3 is TGTGCCAGCAGTTCAAGGGACAGGGGGTTTAGGACAGATACGCAGTATTTT. Its translation is CASSSRDRGFRTDTQYF.

This clonotype appeared a few times. V is TRBV5-1 and J is TRBJ2-1, with 10 nucleotides matching TRBD2. The CDR3 length is 16 residues. Germline V gene sequence: CDR1 SGHRS, CDR2 YFSETQ. Losses at the gene ends were 2 bases for V and 2 bases for J; bases not matched to a gene: 4. As DNA, the CDR3 is TGCGCCAGCAGCTTCCAGCGGGAGGGCCCCTACAATGAGCAGTTCTTC. It translates to CASSFQREGPYNEQFF.

The V gene is TRBV2, the J gene TRBJ2-6; no clear D. Deletions cut 6 bases from V and 1 base from J, with 13 bases between. Germline V gives CDR1 SNHLY, CDR2 FYNNEI. The CDR3 runs 16 residues. This CDR3 is CASRAVAFSGANVLTF. CDR3 coding DNA: TGTGCCAGCAGGGCAGTAGCCTTTTCTGGGGCCAACGTCCTGACTTTC. The full variable domain, with the rest looked up from reference TRBV2 and TRBJ2-6, is EPEVTQTPSHQVTQMGQEVILRCVPISNHLYFYWYRQILGQKVEFLVSFYNNEISEKSEIFDDQFSVERPDGSNFTLKIRSTKLEDSAMYFCASRAVAFSGANVLTFGAGSRLTVL.